This T cell receptor beta chain was profiled in a study of radiation and T cells in renal cell carcinoma. Note on this clone: What it binds is unknown.

The germline V gene encodes CDR1 MNHEY and CDR2 SMNVEV (reference sequence). This CDR3 has 16 residues. Trimming removed 3 bases from V and 3 bases from J; junction bases left unmatched: 4. Study results and limitations: Baseline intratumoral clonotype presence is unknown without pretreatment biopsies. Top tumor clonotypes rose in blood 2 weeks post-radiation, then contracted.

Only in-frame clones appear in the TCRdb table, and some are missing; sequencing was by immunoSEQ multiplex PCR. The top ten clones hold 5.5% to 7% of a sample with approximately 80,000 clones, nearly 90% of them seen once. The time point here: blood 4 weeks post-SBRT, at nephrectomy. Noted treatment: 15 Gy SBRT to primary tumor, nephrectomy 4 weeks later. Nephrectomy followed 15 Gy stereotactic body radiation by 4 weeks. Clear cell pathology was present in this patient's renal cell carcinoma. This chain links TRBV27 with TRBJ2-7, with 14 bases lining up with TRBD2. This specimen was blood, taken from a patient whose treatment included radiotherapy and nephrectomy. This clonotype was sampled from a woman in her 70s with renal cell carcinoma. This CDR3 reads CASSLGLAGAIYEQYF. DNA of the CDR3: TGTGCCAGCAGTTTGGGACTAGCGGGGGCGATCTACGAGCAGTACTTC.